This T cell receptor (beta chain) emerged from a study of T cell responses to AZD1222 COVID-19 vaccine. General study points: The number of AZD1222 recipients seropositive at baseline was only six.

In regard to this clone: Its target is not known.

TCRdb keeps only in-frame clones here, not all; method: immunoSEQ multiplex PCR. The data contain 100,000 or so clones, around nine tenths of them singletons. This CDR3 region has 14 residues. The V and J ends lost 0 bases and 1 base respectively, with 7 bases between them. Germline values: CDR1 SGDLS, CDR2 YYNGEE. This chain uses TRBV9 with TRBJ1-1; D is uncertain. The sequence came from an adult in good health. Sequences were derived from peripheral blood, sampled on day 0 of AZD1222 vaccination. The CDR3 DNA follows: TGTGCCAGCAGCGTAGTGCCCGAGAACACTGAAGCTTTCTTT. It is translated as CASSVVPENTEAFF.